Presented here are 20 T cell receptor beta chains from one specimen sequenced in a study of low-dose radiotherapy and immunotherapy resistance in tumors. Time point of the sample: after trial treatment. Treatment specified: LDRT plus nivolumab, ipilimumab, low-dose cyclophosphamide and aspirin (RACIN trial). Alpha- and beta-chain coverage of first-strand cDNA came from TRAV- and TRBV-specific primers. A roughly 19-cycle PCR with a constant-region primer and V-primer adapter amplified TCRs. In TCRdb, the reads were re-called with MiXCR into one record per CDR3 protein. The sample has 95,000 to 100,000 distinct CDR3 sequences, around 21% seen once. Sequences were derived from PBMCs, sampled after low-dose radiotherapy plus immunotherapy. Receptor source: a male donor with prostate cancer.

This clonotype was recorded once. The V call is TRBV20-1, the J call TRBJ2-1; TRBD2 aligns across 7 bases. The CDR3 totals 14 residues. Germline CDR1 is DFQATT and CDR2 is SNEGSKA (reference sequence). V lost 8 bases and J lost 4; bases outside the gene matches: 11. The CDR3 sequence is CSTQLASRYNEQFF. CDR3 DNA sequence: TGCAGTACACAACTAGCGAGCAGATACAATGAGCAGTTCTTC.

The sample holds many counts of this clonotype. The J gene is TRBJ2-2, the V gene TRBV10-1; 13 positions agree with TRBD2. The CDR3 contains 17 residues. Germline CDR1 WNHNN, CDR2 SYGVQD (reference sequence). The junction had 4 bases not matched to a gene; V was cut back by 0 bases and J by 6 bases. The CDR3, as DNA: TGCGCCAGCAGTGAGTCCTCGACTAGCGGGGGGCCCGGGGAGCTGTTTTTT. Residues: CASSESSTSGGPGELFF.

This chain links TRBV20-1 with TRBJ1-5, with D maybe TRBD1 (6 bases). The CDR3 has 14 residues. CDR1 is DFQATT, CDR2 SNEGSKA, per germline (reference sequence). The V gene lost 3 bases and the J gene lost 4 bases, with 13 bases spanning the gap. CDR3 sequence (DNA): TGCAGTGCTAGCCCGGGGGGCCGAAATCAGCCCCAGCATTTT. Protein sequence: CSASPGGRNQPQHF.

Remarks on this clonotype: A read error likely explains this, since a far larger clone differs by one base. The V gene is TRBV6-5, the J gene TRBJ2-5; D not resolved. Germline V gene lookup returns CDR1 MNHEY and CDR2 SVGAGI. The ends were cut back, 5 bases at V and 1 base at J, with 8 bases in the middle. This CDR3 comprises 13 residues. This CDR3 reads CASSITVQETQYF. In DNA, the CDR3 is TGTGCCAGCAGTATTACGGTCCAAGAGACCCAGTACTTC.

This clonotype was counted many times. The V gene is TRBV11-2, the J gene TRBJ2-2; a weak D match, TRBD2 (6 bases). Between the trimmed V and J ends, which lost 1 base and 4 bases, there was a span of 13 bases. The CDR3 totals 16 residues. Germline CDR1 and CDR2: SGHAT and FQNNGV. The CDR3 region is CASSLGGGAGTGELFF. The CDR3, as DNA: TGTGCCAGCAGCTTAGGAGGAGGGGCTGGCACCGGGGAGCTGTTTTTT.

This clonotype was picked up many times. The genes are TRBV4-1 and TRBJ1-2, with 9 nucleotides matching TRBD1. V was clipped by 4 bases and J by 5 bases; unmatched bases: 5. CDR3 length: 14 residues. Germline assignment: CDR1 MGHRA and CDR2 YSYEKL. CDR3 loop: CASSPNRGLYGYTF. CDR3 nucleotide sequence: TGCGCCAGCAGCCCGAACAGGGGGCTGTATGGCTACACCTTC.

In regard to this clonotype: A read error is the likely source, as a far larger clone sits one nucleotide away. V gene TRBV6-2 or TRBV6-3 combines with J gene TRBJ2-5; no clear D. Germline V gene sequence: CDR1 MNHEY, CDR2 SVGEGT. Between the trimmed V and J ends, which lost 0 bases and 11 bases, there was a span of 19 bases. CDR3 length: 15 amino acids. CDR3 amino acids: CASSYSTNSYNEQYF. CDR3 DNA: TGTGCCAGCAGTTACTCGACGAACAGTTACAATGAGCAGTACTTC.

The table lists this clonotype with many counts. The rearrangement joins TRBV23-1 to TRBJ2-5, with D possibly being TRBD1 (6 bases). TRBV23-1 qualifies as an ORF whose function is uncertain. This CDR3 spans 17 amino acids. V gave up 3 bases and J gave up 2 bases, with 19 bases separating them. The CDR3 region is CASSHYRDTGTQETQYF. For the CDR3, the DNA is TGCGCCAGCAGTCACTACCGGGACACCGGAACTCAAGAGACCCAGTACTTC.

This chain links TRBV7-2 with TRBJ1-2; TRBD1 is a possible D gene (5 bases). The V gene's germline CDR1 is SGHTA and CDR2 FQGNSA. The CDR3 covers 13 residues. V was cut by 1 base and J by 5 bases, with 8 bases left in between. The DNA for the CDR3 is TGTGCCAGCAGCTTAGGGGGCGCGTATGGCTACACCTTC. The encoded protein is CASSLGGAYGYTF.

This clonotype has at least ten counts. V gene TRBV3-1 combines with J gene TRBJ2-2; unclear D gene. Germline CDR1 reads LGHDT; CDR2 reads YNNKEL (reference sequence). V was shortened by 0 bases and J by 4 bases, with 6 bases between the two germline ends. CDR3 size: 14 residues. CDR3 in DNA: TGTGCCAGCAGCCAAGATAGTCCCACCGGGGAGCTGTTTTTT. Encoded protein: CASSQDSPTGELFF.

Many counts were recorded for this clonotype. The chain joins TRBV3-1 to TRBJ2-5, with D perhaps given as TRBD1 or TRBD2 (5 bases each). Germline V CDR1 and CDR2: LGHDT, YNNKEL (reference sequence). Trimming pared 4 bases from V and 4 bases from J, leaving 10 bases between. This CDR3 is built from 13 residues. CDR3 region: CASSRGTTETQYF. DNA for the CDR3: TGTGCCAGCAGCCGAGGGACCACAGAGACCCAGTACTTC.

This sequence joins TRBV27 and TRBJ2-5; D ambiguous. The ends were cut back, 7 bases at V and 2 bases at J, with 14 bases in the middle. The CDR3 loop spans 14 amino acids. Per the germline V gene, CDR1 is MNHEY and CDR2 is SMNVEV (reference sequence). CDR3 nucleotides: TGTGCCAGCAAGGGCTTTGGTTGGCAAGAGACCCAGTACTTC. Translating it yields CASKGFGWQETQYF.

This clonotype has ten or more counts. This chain joins TRBV5-1 and TRBJ1-2; no definite D call. V gave up 0 bases and J gave up 1 base, with 16 bases separating them. The CDR3 is made up of 17 amino acids. Germline V lookup: CDR1 SGHRS, CDR2 YFSETQ. In DNA form, the CDR3 reads TGCGCCAGCAGCTTGGCCCGGAGGGCAGGAGATAACTATGGCTACACCTTC. It is translated as CASSLARRAGDNYGYTF.

This clonotype was seen many times. Compared with germline, one end of the junction differs, possibly owing to a read error. This rearrangement joins TRBV5-1 to TRBJ2-2; D is perhaps TRBD1 (6 bases). The CDR3 consists of 16 residues. CDR1 and CDR2 from the germline V gene are SGHRS and YFSETQ. DNA of the CDR3: TGCGCTAGCAGTCGGTCGGGGCAGGGGCACACCGGGGAGCTGTTTTTT. Translation: CASSRSGQGHTGELFF.

This clonotype was observed a handful of times. J is TRBJ1-5 and V is TRBV7-6; 7 nucleotides align to TRBD1. The CDR3 is 17 amino acids. J gave up 4 bases and V 5 bases, and 14 bases lay outside the gene matches. Germline V gene sequence: CDR1 SGHVS, CDR2 FNYEAQ. The CDR3 coding sequence is TGTGCCAGCAGCCGTCCCGGGACAGTTCGGGAAAATCAGCCCCAGCATTTT. Translated, it gives CASSRPGTVRENQPQHF. Complete variable domain (other parts from reference TRBV7-6 and TRBJ1-5): GAGVSQSPRYKVTKRGQDVALRCDPISGHVSLYWYRQALGQGPEFLTYFNYEAQQDKSGLPNDRFSAERPEGSISTLTIQRTEQRDSAMYRCASSRPGTVRENQPQHFGDGTRLSIL.

Concerning this clonotype itself: This is likely an artifact of a read error, given a far larger clone one base away. The V gene is TRBV20-1, the J gene TRBJ2-4, with 9 bases that match TRBD2. Germline V gene lookup returns CDR1 DFQATT and CDR2 SNEGSKA (reference sequence). This CDR3 has 15 amino acids. J was trimmed by 13 bases and V by 0 bases; bases with no gene match: 13. CDR3: CSARDRRGGLDEQYF. The CDR3 bases are TGCAGTGCTAGAGATCGGCGGGGGGGCCTCGATGAGCAGTACTTC.

This chain links TRBV5-1 with TRBJ2-2, with 8 bases lining up with TRBD1. The CDR3 consists of 16 residues. Germline loops: CDR1 SGHRS, CDR2 YFSETQ. V was clipped by 4 bases and J by 6 bases; unmatched bases: 11. This CDR3 reads CASSPRRSGGPGELFF. The CDR3 bases are TGCGCCAGCAGCCCCCGAAGGTCAGGGGGCCCCGGGGAGCTGTTTTTT.

This rearrangement joins TRBV12-3 or TRBV12-4 to TRBJ2-1, with 10 bases fitting TRBD2. The V and J ends lost 5 bases and 10 bases, in that order; junction bases with no gene match: 11. The CDR3 loop spans 15 amino acids. This CDR3 reads CASSPRASGGYEQFF. The CDR3 DNA follows: TGTGCCAGCAGTCCAAGGGCTAGCGGGGGCTACGAGCAGTTCTTC.

This clonotype was seen ten or more times. The rearrangement uses TRBV5-1 and TRBJ1-1, with 7 bases matching TRBD1. The length of the CDR3 is 13 residues. Germline CDR1 is SGHRS and CDR2 is YFSETQ. After removal of 0 bases from V and 11 bases from J, the junction contained 7 bases not matched to a gene. This chain's CDR3 is CASSLEGRGYAFF. For the CDR3, the DNA is TGCGCCAGCAGCTTGGAGGGCAGGGGGTATGCTTTCTTT.

This sequence joins TRBV5-1 and TRBJ2-3, with D hard to call. Looked up from germline, CDR1 is SGHRS and CDR2 is YFSETQ. Trimming cost V 2 bases and J 8 bases, with 6 bases left between them. The CDR3 extends over 11 amino acids. DNA for the CDR3: TGCGCCAGCAGCTTCCATCCTACGCAGTATTTT. Its translation is CASSFHPTQYF.